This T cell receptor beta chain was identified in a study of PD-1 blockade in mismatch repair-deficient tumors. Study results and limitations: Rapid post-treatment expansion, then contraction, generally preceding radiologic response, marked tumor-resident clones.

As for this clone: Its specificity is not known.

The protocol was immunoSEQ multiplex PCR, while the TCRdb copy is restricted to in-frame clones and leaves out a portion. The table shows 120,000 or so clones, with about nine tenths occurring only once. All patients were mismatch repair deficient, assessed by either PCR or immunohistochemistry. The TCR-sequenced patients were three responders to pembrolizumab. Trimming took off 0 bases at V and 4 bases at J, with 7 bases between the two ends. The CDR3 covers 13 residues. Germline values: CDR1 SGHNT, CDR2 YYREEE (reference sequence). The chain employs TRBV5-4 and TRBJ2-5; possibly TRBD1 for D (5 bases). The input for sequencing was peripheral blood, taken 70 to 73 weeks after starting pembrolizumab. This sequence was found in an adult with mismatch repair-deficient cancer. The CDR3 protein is CASSLVGAETQYF. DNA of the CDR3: TGTGCCAGCAGCTTGGTAGGGGCAGAGACCCAGTACTTC.